Listed below are T cell receptor beta chains from one sample, sequenced in a study of shared clonotypes between healthy human individuals. Profiling relied on immunoSEQ multiplex PCR, and the TCRdb table lists in-frame clones only, not all of them. The sample includes roughly 1,500,000 clones, approximately 98.5% seen only once; the top ten take over 0.3%. The material sequenced was naive CD4+ T cells sorted from blood. These receptors came from a man aged 25 to 40 in good health. Each CDR3 is given with its conserved first and last residue. The D gene is left open where the match is weak. Not every row has a clone size; where given, it reads once, few, many or a size class.

size,V,D,J,DNA,CDR3
-,TRBV5-6,-,TRBJ2-7,TGTGCCAGCAGCTTGGACCCACTGAAGCCCTACGAGCAGTACTTC,CASSLDPLKPYEQYF
-,TRBV5-4,-,TRBJ1-2,TGTGCCAGCAGCTTGTGGGGGACTGGCTATGGCTACACCTTC,CASSLWGTGYGYTF
-,TRBV5-6,TRBD2,TRBJ2-1,TGTGCCAGCAGCTTGTATAGCGGGAGGGCCAAGGGCAATGAGCAGTTCTTC,CASSLYSGRAKGNEQFF
-,TRBV11-2,-,TRBJ2-3,TGTGCCAGCAGCCCCCGGGCTAGCGCCATTCGTCGGTATTTT,CASSPRASAIRRYF
-,TRBV18,-,TRBJ2-6,TGTGCCAGCTCACCAGACTCTGGGGCCAACGTCCTGACTTTC,CASSPDSGANVLTF
-,TRBV28,-,TRBJ2-3,TGTGCCAGCAGTTTCAGCGTTACGCAGTATTTT,CASSFSVTQYF
-,TRBV19,TRBD2,TRBJ2-7,TGTGCCAGTAGTATAACCGCCCTAGCGGGAACACGCTTCGAGCAGTACTTC,CASSITALAGTRFEQYF
-,TRBV6-1,TRBD2,TRBJ2-3,TGTGCCAGCAGTGAAAGATGGGGGACTACTAGCACAGATACGCAGTATTTT,CASSERWGTTSTDTQYF
-,TRBV28,TRBD2,TRBJ2-7,TGTGCCAGCAGTCTAGCGGGGGGGGAGCAGTACTTC,CASSLAGGEQYF
-,TRBV2,TRBD1,TRBJ2-2,TGTGCCAGCAGTGTAGGACAGGGCCTGAGGTCCGGGGAGCTGTTTTTT,CASSVGQGLRSGELFF
-,TRBV11-3,-,TRBJ2-1,TGTGCCAGCAGCCTCGACGGCCACGGTGAGCAGTTCTTC,CASSLDGHGEQFF
-,TRBV18,-,TRBJ2-7,TGTGCCAGCTCACTACGCAGTGGGGAGCAGTACTTC,CASSLRSGEQYF
-,TRBV6-1,TRBD1,TRBJ2-7,TGTGCCACCTCGGACAGGGTGGCCTACGAGCAGTACTTC,CATSDRVAYEQYF
-,TRBV15,-,TRBJ1-4,TGTGCCACCCGACAGCCTAATGAAAAACTGTTTTTT,CATRQPNEKLFF
-,TRBV5-6,TRBD1,TRBJ1-1,TGTGCCAGCAGCTGGGGACAGGGAGAGTATGAAGCTTTCTTT,CASSWGQGEYEAFF
-,TRBV7-6,TRBD2,TRBJ2-7,TGTGCCAGCAGCGCCCCCGGGGACTACTCCTACGAGCAGTACTTC,CASSAPGDYSYEQYF
-,TRBV6-1,TRBD2,TRBJ2-7,TGTGCCAGCAGGACTACTAGCGGGAGCTCCTACGAGCAGTACTTC,CASRTTSGSSYEQYF
-,TRBV18,TRBD2,TRBJ2-7,TGTGCCAGCTCGATGAGTGGACTAGCGGGAGTTCTCCCCTACGAGCAGTACTTC,CASSMSGLAGVLPYEQYF
once,TRBV28,-,TRBJ2-7,TGTGCCAGCAGTTTGTATGCAGGCCAGACCTACGAGCAGTACTTC,CASSLYAGQTYEQYF
-,TRBV15,TRBD1,TRBJ2-5,TGTGCCACTAGGACCGGGACAGGTCAAGAGACCCAGTACTTC,CATRTGTGQETQYF
-,TRBV19,TRBD1,TRBJ2-7,TGTGCCAGTAGGCGAACAGGGGAAACCTACGAGCAGTACTTC,CASRRTGETYEQYF
-,TRBV7-9,-,TRBJ2-1,TGTGCCAGCAGCTTAGGGTCCTACAATGAGCAGTTCTTC,CASSLGSYNEQFF
-,TRBV18,-,TRBJ2-3,TGTGCCAGCTCACCCTCCTTCGTGACTAGCACAGATACGCAGTATTTT,CASSPSFVTSTDTQYF
-,TRBV7-8,TRBD1,TRBJ2-3,TGTGCCAGCAGCTTACGGGACAGGGTTGTGGGCACAGATACGCAGTATTTT,CASSLRDRVVGTDTQYF
-,TRBV10-2,-,TRBJ2-7,TGCGCCAGCAGTGAGAAGGGGGGACCCCCCTACGAGCAGTACTTC,CASSEKGGPPYEQYF
-,TRBV19,-,TRBJ2-5,TGTGCCAGTAGTCCCAAGACCCAGTACTTC,CASSPKTQYF
-,TRBV11-2,TRBD2,TRBJ2-4,TGTGCCAGCAGCCAACGACTAGCGGGACGGCAAAACATTCAGTACTTC,CASSQRLAGRQNIQYF
-,TRBV30,-,TRBJ1-5,TGTGCCTGGACCCGGGACAAAGATCAGCCCCAGCATTTT,CAWTRDKDQPQHF
-,TRBV18,-,TRBJ1-2,TGTGCCAGCTCACCACCGCGGCAGGCCGGTAACTATGGCTACACCTTC,CASSPPRQAGNYGYTF
-,TRBV29-1,-,TRBJ1-2,TGCAGCGTTGGGGGTTCTAACTATGGCTACACCTTC,CSVGGSNYGYTF
-,TRBV7-2,-,TRBJ2-6,TGTGCCAGCAGCCGCCGGAACTCTGGGGCCAACGTCCTGACTTTC,CASSRRNSGANVLTF
-,TRBV5-5,TRBD2,TRBJ2-7,TGTGCCAGCACCCTCCTCACGGGACTAGCGGGGCACGAGCAGTACTTC,CASTLLTGLAGHEQYF
-,TRBV28,-,TRBJ2-1,TGTGCCAGCAGTATTTCCGGGAATGAGCAGTTCTTC,CASSISGNEQFF
-,TRBV28,TRBD1,TRBJ1-5,TGTGCCAGCAGTTCTGGGACAGGTCCCTGTCATTTT,CASSSGTGPCHF
-,TRBV2,-,TRBJ1-3,TGTGCCAGCGGTGAGATGGGCTCTGGAAACACCATATATTTT,CASGEMGSGNTIYF
once,TRBV5-1,-,TRBJ2-3,TGCGCCAGCAGCGGGGGAGATACGCAGTATTTT,CASSGGDTQYF
-,TRBV6-1,TRBD2,TRBJ2-1,TGTGCCAGCACAACTAGCGTCACATACAATGAGCAGTTCTTC,CASTTSVTYNEQFF
-,TRBV28,-,TRBJ1-4,TGTGCCAGCAGTTCCATTAATGAAAAACTGTTTTTT,CASSSINEKLFF
-,TRBV7-3,TRBD2,TRBJ2-1,TGTGCCAGCAGCTTAGAGGCCCCGGGACTAGCGGGAGCATACAATGAGCAGTTCTTC,CASSLEAPGLAGAYNEQFF
once,TRBV5-1,-,TRBJ2-1,TGCGCCAGCAGTTTGGGTCGGAATAACAATGAGCAGTTCTTC,CASSLGRNNNEQFF
-,TRBV7-2,TRBD1,TRBJ2-4,TGTGCCAGCAGCCCCGGACAGGGTATTCAGTACTTC,CASSPGQGIQYF
-,TRBV23-1,-,TRBJ2-1,TGCGCCAGCAGTCATTTTAGCGGAAATGAGCAGTTCTTC,CASSHFSGNEQFF
-,TRBV27,-,TRBJ2-2,TGTGCCAGCAGTTTTTGGTCAGACACCGGGGAGCTGTTTTTT,CASSFWSDTGELFF
-,TRBV10-1,-,TRBJ2-7,TGCGCCAGCAGCGGGAGGACAGTACACGAGCAGTACTTC,CASSGRTVHEQYF
-,TRBV9,-,TRBJ2-1,TGTGCCAGCAGCGCCTCTATAAATGAGCAGTTCTTC,CASSASINEQFF
-,TRBV9,-,TRBJ2-2,TGTGCCAGCAGCGGGGCCAGGCGCGCCGGGGAGCTGTTTTTT,CASSGARRAGELFF
-,TRBV7-3,-,TRBJ2-3,TGTGCCAGCAGCTTAAGGCCTAGCAGTACAGATACGCAGTATTTT,CASSLRPSSTDTQYF
once,TRBV7-9,TRBD2,TRBJ2-1,TGTGCCAGCAGCACCTGGGAGCGGGAGGGCCGGTACAATGAGCAGTTCTTC,CASSTWEREGRYNEQFF
-,TRBV28,TRBD1,TRBJ1-2,TGTGCCAGCAGGTCCTACAGGGGAAACTATGGCTACACCTTC,CASRSYRGNYGYTF